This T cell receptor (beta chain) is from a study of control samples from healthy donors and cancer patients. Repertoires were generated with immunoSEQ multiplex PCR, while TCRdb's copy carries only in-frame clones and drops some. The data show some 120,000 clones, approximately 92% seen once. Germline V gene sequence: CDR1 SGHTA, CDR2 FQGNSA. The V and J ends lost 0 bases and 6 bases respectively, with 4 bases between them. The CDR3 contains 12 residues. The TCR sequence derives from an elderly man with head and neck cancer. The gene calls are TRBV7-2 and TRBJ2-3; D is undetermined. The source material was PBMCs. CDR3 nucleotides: TGTGCCAGCAGCTTAGCGTGGGATACGCAGTATTTT. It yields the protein CASSLAWDTQYF.